The following is a TCR beta chain sequence with its context. Which antigen it targets is not known. Nothing much larger sits one base from this clone, and base qualities are not available. Genomic DNA was isolated from the sorted cells so that the TCRbeta CDR3 region could be sequenced. The immunoSEQ Assay was used to sequence the TCRbeta CDR3 regions. The clones in this table, taken by TCRdb from immuneACCESS, are in-frame only. Not every clone is retained; where verified, under half of the shortfall comes from an unresolved V gene, and the cause of the rest is unknown. The sample has 50,000 to 80,000 clones on record, about 86% of them singletons. Clones ranked in the top ten supply approximately 2.2% of the sample. These data come from a study of OX40 agonist ivuxolimab in advanced cancers. For context, the study as a whole: The costimulatory receptor OX40 (CD134) was targeted by ivuxolimab, a fully human IgG2 agonistic monoclonal antibody. Intravenous ivuxolimab was administered to patients every 2 weeks at six dose levels: 0.01, 0.1, 0.3, 1.5, 3 and 10 mg/kg. Of the roughly 54 patients in dose escalation, about 20 had hepatocellular carcinoma, roughly 15 had melanoma, 9 had renal cell carcinoma and 9 had head and neck cancer. In the dose-escalation cohort, around four fifths of patients were male, and the mean age was roughly 60 years, with a range of roughly 23 to 85. Patients were allowed to have had prior anti-PD-1, anti-PD-L1 or anti-CTLA-4 therapy, and 30% to 40% of the dose-escalation patients had previously received checkpoint inhibitors. Partial responses occurred in three dose-escalation patients: two with cutaneous melanoma and one with hepatocellular carcinoma. The point of sequencing TCRbeta in the periphery was to test whether ivuxolimab changed TCR sequence diversity and drove clonal T-cell expansion. The paper reports the monotherapy dose-escalation portion (N of about 54 patients) of the phase I ivuxolimab trial.

The trial excluded patients who had a history of autoimmune disease or who were on systemic immunosuppression. Peripheral blood for TCR sequencing was collected from all dose cohorts at baseline, on cycle 4 day 1, and on cycle 7 day 1. Samples came from an open-label, multicenter, first-in-human phase I dose-escalation trial of ivuxolimab. Adults with locally advanced or metastatic head and neck squamous cell, hepatocellular, melanoma or renal cell carcinoma were enrolled in the trial. CD4+ and CD8+ T cells were sorted separately from peripheral blood before TCR sequencing. General findings and caveats noted by the study authors: At doses of 0.1 to 3.0 mg/kg, clonal expansion of both CD4+ and CD8+ T cells in blood was seen between baseline and week 6. Partial responders in the 0.1-3.0 mg/kg groups had among the lowest normalized peripheral clonal expansion, especially among CD8+ T cells. After ivuxolimab, CD8+ T cells had more expanded clones than CD4+ T cells on average. Low levels of normalized T-cell clonal expansion were also seen in some nonresponding patients. The antigen specificity of the clonally expanded peripheral T cells was not determined.

The specimen was CD4+ or CD8+ T cells sorted from blood, collected in a trial of the OX40 agonist ivuxolimab. The origin of this receptor is an adult with an advanced solid tumor such as melanoma, head and neck, liver or kidney cancer.

The CDR3: CASSLAKGQYTGELFF. The nucleotides are TGTGCCAGCAGCTTAGCGAAGGGACAATACACCGGGGAGCTGTTTTTT. The rearranged chain carries TRBV7-9 and TRBJ2-2, with a weak D call of TRBD1 (6 bases match). Reading from cysteine to phenylalanine, the CDR3 counts 16 amino acids. Of all the DNA, just the CDR3 is kept, 48 bases in frame from base 1. V loses 0 bases, J loses 3 bases, and the germline ends lie 11 bases apart. CDR1 and CDR2 are drawn from the germline V gene (reference sequence): SEHNR, FQNEAQ.